This TCR beta chain was captured by sequencing in a study of CD8+ T cells in alopecia areata. Study context: Treated patients were scored for severity by percent of scalp affected.

TCR sequencing used cDNA made by reverse transcription of extracted RNA. TCRdb keeps only in-frame clones here, not all; method: immunoSEQ multiplex PCR. This sample has hundreds of thousands of clones, with 50% to 75% found just once. Regarding the study as a whole: Among the top 100, expanded CD8+ clones, as well as scalp clonality, were significantly decreased by tofacitinib. In scalp and blood, many expanded lesional clones persisted during tofacitinib.

Noted treatment: oral pan-JAK inhibitor, 5-10 mg twice daily. Lesional scalp tissue (obtained by punch biopsy) and peripheral blood were collected from alopecia areata patients. Note on this clone: The antigen is unknown.

Germline lookup yields CDR1 SGDLS and CDR2 YYNGEE. Trimming at V came to 0 bases and at J to 6 bases, leaving 2 bases not matched to a gene. The CDR3 has 15 amino acids. The sequence was collected from a human donor with alopecia areata. The sample here was CD4+ T cells sorted from blood, taken around week 53, from a patient treated with tofacitinib. The rearrangement uses TRBV9 and TRBJ1-6; 8 bases map to TRBD1. The CDR3 DNA reads TGTGCCAGCAGCGTAGCCGGACAGGGTAATTCACCCCTCCACTTT. Encoded protein: CASSVAGQGNSPLHF. Based on the CDR3 plus reference TRBV9 and TRBJ1-6, the full variable domain is DSGVTQTPKHLITATGQRVTLRCSPRSGDLSVYWYQQSLDQGLQFLIQYYNGEERAKGNILERFSAQQFPDLHSELNLSSLELGDSALYFCASSVAGQGNSPLHFGNGTRLTVT.